One and the same sample provided the 19 T cell receptor beta chains below, sequenced in a study of early T cells in non-severe SARS-CoV-2 infection. TCRdb redid the calling of the 5' RACE reads with MiXCR, one entry per CDR3 protein. The sample shows 80,000 to 100,000 distinct CDR3 sequences, 14% of them seen only once. Sequenced: whole blood. The receptors shown here come from an adult who was a healthcare worker with PCR-confirmed SARS-CoV-2 infection or an uninfected control (not recorded which).

V usage is TRBV29-1 and J usage is TRBJ2-7; TRBD1 matches 8 bases. The CDR3 extends over 12 amino acids. J gave up 5 bases and V 5 bases, and 5 bases lay outside the gene matches. Germline CDR1 and CDR2: SQVTM and ANQGSEA. The CDR3 spells CSVYQGAHEQYF. Written as DNA, the CDR3 is TGCAGCGTTTACCAGGGGGCTCACGAGCAGTACTTC.

The chain has TRBV29-1 and TRBJ2-7; D might be TRBD2 (6 bases). Germline V gives CDR1 SQVTM, CDR2 ANQGSEA. The germline V and J ends were trimmed by 3 bases and 6 bases, with 9 bases remaining between them. The CDR3 is 11 amino acids. This chain's CDR3 is CSVDLGGEQYF. DNA for the CDR3: TGCAGCGTTGATTTGGGGGGCGAGCAGTACTTC.

The V gene is TRBV6-2 or TRBV6-3, the J gene TRBJ2-4, with 8 bases lining up with TRBD1. Germline V gene lookup returns CDR1 MNHEY and CDR2 SVGEGT. This CDR3 region has 15 residues. The ends lost 5 bases at V and 0 bases at J; junction bases unmatched: 3. The CDR3 region is CASSRQGKAKNIQYF. Here the CDR3 DNA reads TGTGCCAGCAGTCGACAGGGGAAAGCCAAAAACATTCAGTACTTC.

This clonotype was counted a few times. V and J are TRBV14 and TRBJ1-2; D is unclear. The length of the CDR3 is 14 residues. Trimming stripped 2 bases from V and 1 base from J, with 8 bases between. Looked up from germline, CDR1 is SGHDN and CDR2 is FVKESK. The CDR3 bases are TGTGCCAGCAGCCAACTGGACCTTAACTATGGCTACACCTTC. Amino acids: CASSQLDLNYGYTF.

This chain joins TRBV12-3 or TRBV12-4 and TRBJ1-2, with D possibly TRBD1 on 5 matching bases. The CDR3 has 16 residues. Trimming cost V 8 bases and J 3 bases, with 22 bases left between them. The chain's CDR3 is CASPAGRLGRYYGYTF. For the CDR3, the DNA is TGTGCCAGCCCTGCGGGACGTCTCGGTCGGTACTATGGCTACACCTTC.

V and J are TRBV5-4 and TRBJ2-3; TRBD1 aligns across 8 bases. The CDR3 has 16 residues. Trimming removed 4 bases from V and 0 bases from J; junction bases left unmatched: 7. Germline CDR1 reads SGHNT; CDR2 reads YYREEE (reference sequence). In DNA form, the CDR3 reads TGTGCCAGCAGCCCCGGGACAGGCCGTAGCACAGATACGCAGTATTTT. Translation: CASSPGTGRSTDTQYF.

On this clonotype itself: One junction end does not reproduce the germline sequence, and a read error may be involved. V gene TRBV12-5 combines with J gene TRBJ2-5, with a weak D call TRBD1 (6 bases). CDR1 is LGHNT, CDR2 FRNRAP, per germline. The CDR3 is 15 residues long. The CDR3 sequence is CASGFRQVLEETQHF. In nucleotides, the CDR3 is TGTGCTAGTGGATTTAGACAGGTTCTGGAGGAGACCCAGCACTTC.

The DNA of the CDR3 is TGCGCCAGCAGCCCTGGGGTCGGGGAAACAGATACGCAGTATTTT. It yields the protein CASSPGVGETDTQYF. V and J are TRBV5-1 and TRBJ2-3; tentatively, D is TRBD2 (5 bases). The CDR3 spans 15 residues. Between the trimmed V and J ends, which lost 4 bases and 3 bases, there was a span of 15 bases. Germline V gene data show CDR1 as SGHRS and CDR2 as YFSETQ.

The V call is TRBV6-1, the J call TRBJ1-1; maybe TRBD1 (6 bases). The V gene lost 7 bases and the J gene lost 6 bases, with 15 bases spanning the gap. The CDR3 contains 13 residues. Per germline, CDR1 MNHNS and CDR2 SASEGT. CDR3 nucleotides: TGTGCCAGCAAACAGGGCGAGATGTCTGAAGCTTTCTTT. Translated, it gives CASKQGEMSEAFF.

The chain couples TRBV20-1 to TRBJ1-4; 11 bases are a match to TRBD1. V shed 3 bases, J shed 3 bases, and the junction held 6 bases outside the gene matches. The CDR3 covers 16 residues. Germline CDR1 DFQATT, CDR2 SNEGSKA (reference sequence). In DNA form, the CDR3 reads TGCAGTGCTAGGGCCGGGACAGGGGGACCTAATGAAAAACTGTTTTTT. Its protein product is CSARAGTGGPNEKLFF.

The chain couples TRBV29-1 to TRBJ2-4, with a weak D call TRBD1 (5 bases). The CDR3 loop spans 12 amino acids. CDR1 and CDR2 from the germline V gene are SQVTM and ANQGSEA. The V end lost 2 bases, the J end lost 4 bases, and 6 bases lay between the germline ends. CDR3 sequence: CSVEQGKNIQYF. For the CDR3, the DNA is TGCAGCGTTGAACAGGGTAAAAACATTCAGTACTTC.

This clonotype showed up just a few times. J is TRBJ2-3 and V is TRBV11-3; 9 bases map to TRBD1. After removal of 5 bases from V and 2 bases from J, the junction contained 5 bases not matched to a gene. Germline CDR1 reads SGHNT; CDR2 reads YENEEA. The CDR3 is made up of 15 amino acids. CDR3 region: CASSPGTGHTDTQYF. The CDR3, as DNA: TGTGCCAGCAGCCCGGGGACAGGGCACACAGATACGCAGTATTTT.

The sample holds a few counts of this clonotype. The V and J genes are TRBV28 and TRBJ2-7, with a possible D match to TRBD1 (5 bases). V was cut by 6 bases and J by 10 bases, with 13 bases left in between. This CDR3 region has 11 residues. Germline V lookup: CDR1 MDHEN, CDR2 SYDVKM. The CDR3 nucleotides are TGTGCCAGCAGCCCTGGGGCCTCCCAGTACTTC. It yields the protein CASSPGASQYF.

J is TRBJ1-5 and V is TRBV7-2; TRBD1 aligns across 7 bases. The V gene end was trimmed by 1 base and the J gene end by 2 bases; junction bases not matched to a gene: 8. Germline CDR1 SGHTA, CDR2 FQGNSA. The CDR3 has 17 amino acids. The CDR3 DNA sequence: TGTGCCAGCAGCTTAGTGCGTGGACAGGAGGGCAATCAGCCCCAGCATTTT. This encodes CASSLVRGQEGNQPQHF.

This clonotype was seen only a few times. The J gene is TRBJ2-3, the V gene TRBV29-1; D gene uncertain. Trimming pared 5 bases from V and 1 base from J, leaving 13 bases between. Germline loops: CDR1 SQVTM, CDR2 ANQGSEA. The length of the CDR3 is 14 residues. Here the CDR3 reads CSVSLGGGTDTQYF. In DNA, the CDR3 is TGCAGCGTTTCGCTGGGTGGGGGCACAGATACGCAGTATTTT.

This clonotype was seen a few times. The chain recombines TRBV6-6 with TRBJ2-7; D unresolved. Trimming removed 0 bases from V and 4 bases from J, with 7 bases in between. Germline lookup yields CDR1 MNHNY and CDR2 SVGAGI (reference sequence). The CDR3 loop spans 13 amino acids. The CDR3, as DNA: TGTGCCAGCAGTTACTCGACCAAATACGAGCAGTACTTC. Amino acids: CASSYSTKYEQYF.

V and J are TRBV5-5 and TRBJ1-2; 9 positions agree with TRBD1. Trimming cost V 0 bases and J 5 bases; bases outside gene matches: 2. Germline V gene sequence: CDR1 SGHKS, CDR2 YYEKEE (reference sequence). The CDR3 is 14 residues long. The CDR3 spells CASSLGTGVYGYTF. In nucleotides, the CDR3 is TGTGCCAGCAGCTTGGGGACAGGGGTTTATGGCTACACCTTC.

The table lists this clonotype with a few counts. The rearrangement uses TRBV29-1 and TRBJ2-5; D may correspond to TRBD1 or TRBD2 (5 bases each). The CDR3 is 12 residues long. The V gene's germline CDR1 is SQVTM and CDR2 ANQGSEA. With 3 bases removed from V and 5 bases from J, the gap between germline ends came to 10 bases. The CDR3, as DNA: TGCAGCGTTGACCGGGGCAGGGAGACCCAGTACTTC. This translates into CSVDRGRETQYF.

This chain uses TRBV28 with TRBJ2-7; D is ambiguous. This CDR3 comprises 11 residues. CDR1 MDHEN and CDR2 SYDVKM come from the germline V gene. Trimming left V 6 bases short and J 1 base short, with 4 bases between. This CDR3 reads CASRESYEQYF. The CDR3 nucleotides are TGTGCCAGCAGAGAATCCTACGAGCAGTACTTC.